This TCR beta chain comes out of a study of spatial heterogeneity in lung cancer. On the study more broadly: The donors comprised 60 to 85 untreated early-stage non-small cell lung cancer patients. PBMC samples from follow-up, where available, were sequenced a median of approximately 24 months after resection.

This clonotype was seen only once. Each CDR3 protein is one row after TCRdb ran MiXCR on the 5' RACE reads. The table lists nearly 95,000 distinct CDR3 sequences, 19% of them singletons. The V end lost 3 bases, the J end lost 0 bases, and 9 bases lay between the germline ends. The CDR3 has 15 residues. Germline V CDR1 and CDR2: KGHSH, LQKENI. The sample's time point: blood at routine non-recurrence follow-up after resection. Whole RNA, which was extracted from tumor, nontumor lung tissue or frozen PBMC, was sequenced without any cell sorting. The origin of this receptor is a male donor with early-stage non-small cell lung cancer. Sequences were derived from PBMCs, sampled at follow-up. V usage is TRBV18 and J usage is TRBJ1-3; D might be TRBD1 (6 bases). This CDR3 is CASSPDSSSGNTIYF. DNA for the CDR3: TGTGCCAGCTCACCGGACAGCAGCTCTGGAAACACCATATATTTT.